The 5 T cell receptor beta chains given below trace back to one sample, sequenced in a study of memory CD4+ T cells and cytomegalovirus serostatus. Single viable CD3+CD4+CD8-CD45RO+ cells were sorted as the memory CD4+ T cells. TCRdb keeps only in-frame clones here, not all; method: immunoSEQ multiplex PCR. The table lists some 45,000 clones, roughly 80% of them singletons, with more than 1% in the top ten. The specimen sequenced was memory CD4+ T cells from blood. These receptors all come from an adult in good health and CMV-seropositive.

The chain is built from TRBV4-2 and TRBJ2-1; 7 bases align to TRBD2. CDR3 length: 16 residues. V was clipped by 1 base and J by 8 bases; unmatched bases: 11. CDR1 is LGHNA, CDR2 YNFKEQ, per germline. The chain's CDR3 is CASSQGDGGRFYEQFF. The DNA for the CDR3 is TGTGCCAGCAGCCAAGGTGACGGGGGGAGGTTCTATGAGCAGTTCTTC.

This chain joins TRBV21-1 and TRBJ2-5. TRBV21-1 is shown as a pseudogene. The CDR3 extends over 17 amino acids. The CDR3 reads CASSFRAPLDGEETQYF. CDR3 nucleotides: TGTGCCAGCAGCTTCCGAGCACCCTTGGACGGTGAAGAGACCCAGTACTTC.

The chain joins TRBV5-6 to TRBJ2-3; D remains unclear. Trimming stripped 2 bases from V and 1 base from J, with 5 bases between. CDR1 SGHDT and CDR2 YYEEEE come from the germline V gene. The CDR3 runs 13 residues. The CDR3 protein is CASSFLGTDTQYF. In nucleotides, the CDR3 is TGTGCCAGCAGCTTTCTCGGCACAGATACGCAGTATTTT.

The genes are TRBV6-5 and TRBJ2-7; the match to TRBD2 covers 8 bases. The CDR3 spans 13 residues. Germline lookup yields CDR1 MNHEY and CDR2 SVGAGI. The V segment lost 4 bases and the J segment 5 bases; nucleotides outside the gene matches: 4. CDR3 sequence reads: CASSLDSGDEQYF. The CDR3 nucleotides read TGTGCCAGCAGTTTAGATAGCGGGGACGAGCAGTACTTC.

The chain carries TRBV5-4 and TRBJ1-1; no firm D call. Germline V gene sequence: CDR1 SGHNT, CDR2 YYREEE (reference sequence). The CDR3 has 13 amino acids. V dropped 2 bases and J dropped 6 bases, with 11 bases sitting between them. The CDR3 bases are TGTGCCAGCAGCTTCCCTAATGGGGCTGAAGCTTTCTTT. It codes for CASSFPNGAEAFF.